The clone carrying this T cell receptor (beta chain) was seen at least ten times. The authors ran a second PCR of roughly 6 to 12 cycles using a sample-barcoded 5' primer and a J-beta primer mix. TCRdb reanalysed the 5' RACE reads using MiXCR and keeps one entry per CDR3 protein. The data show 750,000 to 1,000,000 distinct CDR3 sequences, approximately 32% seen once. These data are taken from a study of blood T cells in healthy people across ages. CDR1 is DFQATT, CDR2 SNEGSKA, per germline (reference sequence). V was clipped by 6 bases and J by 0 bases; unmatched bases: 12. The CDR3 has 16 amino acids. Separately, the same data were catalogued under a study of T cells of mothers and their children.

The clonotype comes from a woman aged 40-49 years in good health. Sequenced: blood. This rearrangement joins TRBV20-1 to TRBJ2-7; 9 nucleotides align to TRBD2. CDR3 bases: TGCAGTGCAACCGATACTAGCGGGCCCAGCTCCTACGAGCAGTACTTC. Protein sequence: CSATDTSGPSSYEQYF.